The 20 T cell receptor beta chains reported below all come from one sample, sequenced in a study of CD8+CD57+ T cells in acquired aplastic anemia. The study profiled TCR beta VDJ and CDR3 using genomic DNA as template. TCRdb passed the reads through MiXCR, listing each CDR3 protein once. The sample records 170,000 or so distinct CDR3 sequences, about 60% being singletons. Before being chosen for sequencing, patients had shown CD8+CD57+ cell expansion by flow cytometry. The specimen sequenced was sorted CD4+, CD8+, or CD8+CD57+ T cells (not recorded which) from PBMCs. These receptor sequences come from a human donor with aplastic anemia.

As to this clonotype: A much more abundant neighbour one base away suggests this may be a read error. In this CDR3 the conserved last residue, phenylalanine or tryptophan, is missing, so a read error is likely. This chain connects TRBV6-1 to TRBJ2-3, with TRBD2 identical over 9 bases. Trimming took 6 bases from V and 0 from J; bases not matched to a gene: 7. The CDR3 has 16 residues. Germline loops: CDR1 MNHNS, CDR2 SASEGT. The CDR3 DNA follows: TGTGCCAGCAGGCGATGGGCGGGGGGGAGCACAGATACGCAGTATCTT. Translating it yields CASRRWAGGSTDTQYL.

V gene TRBV7-9 combines with J gene TRBJ2-7; no reliable D call. CDR1 SEHNR and CDR2 FQNEAQ come from the germline V gene (reference sequence). The CDR3 has 13 amino acids. Trimming stripped 4 bases from V and 3 bases from J, with 10 bases between. CDR3 bases: TGTGCCAGCAGCTCCAGCCCGCGCTACGAGCAGTACTTC. Translating gives CASSSSPRYEQYF.

The chain uses TRBV10-3 and TRBJ1-1, with 7 bases fitting TRBD1. V lost 9 bases and J lost 1; bases outside the gene matches: 17. The length of the CDR3 is 17 residues. Germline CDR1 ENHRY, CDR2 SYGVKD. The CDR3 region is CAIYGQELPPKNTEAFF. DNA of the CDR3: TGTGCCATTTATGGACAGGAACTACCACCAAAGAACACTGAAGCTTTCTTT.

For the CDR3, the DNA is TGTGCCAGCAGCTCTAAAACGGGACAGGGGGCAGATGGCTACACCTTC. It yields the protein CASSSKTGQGADGYTF. J is TRBJ1-2 and V is TRBV7-9; 12 bases fit TRBD1. Germline V gives CDR1 SEHNR, CDR2 FQNEAQ (reference sequence). The V gene end was trimmed by 4 bases and the J gene end by 6 bases; junction bases not matched to a gene: 9. This CDR3 has 16 amino acids. Together with reference TRBV7-9 and TRBJ1-2, the CDR3 gives the full variable domain: DTGVSQNPRHKITKRGQNVTFRCDPISEHNRLYWYRQTLGQGPEFLTYFQNEAQLEKSRLLSDRFSAERPKGSFSTLEIQRTEQGDSAMYLCASSSKTGQGADGYTFGSGTRLTVV.

This clonotype was counted a few times. The rearrangement uses TRBV5-5 and TRBJ1-6; 9 positions agree with TRBD1. Germline V gene lookup returns CDR1 SGHKS and CDR2 YYEKEE (reference sequence). This CDR3 comprises 15 residues. After removal of 3 bases from V and 8 bases from J, the junction contained 6 bases not matched to a gene. The CDR3: CASSYYGTGYSPLHF. The CDR3 region has the DNA TGTGCCAGCAGCTACTATGGGACAGGGTATTCACCCCTCCACTTT.

This clonotype was seen only a few times. As DNA, the CDR3 is TGTGCCAGCACAGACTTACGCTCCTACAATGAGCAGTTCTTC. This translates into CASTDLRSYNEQFF. The V and J genes are TRBV7-9 and TRBJ2-1; D not certain. This CDR3 has 14 residues. V lost 7 bases and J lost 0, with 10 bases in between. Germline V gene sequence: CDR1 SEHNR, CDR2 FQNEAQ (reference sequence).

The chain uses TRBV6-1 and TRBJ1-2; D unresolved. The V and J ends lost 1 base and 2 bases respectively, with 11 bases between them. Germline lookup yields CDR1 MNHNS and CDR2 SASEGT. This CDR3 has 15 residues. As DNA, the CDR3 is TGTGCCAGCAGTGAAGGAGGAGCCGGCAACTATGGCTACACCTTC. Translation: CASSEGGAGNYGYTF.

The chain joins TRBV10-3 to TRBJ2-2; no firm D call. V lost 3 bases, J lost 8 bases, and 16 bases lay in between. Germline values: CDR1 ENHRY, CDR2 SYGVKD. The CDR3 is 15 residues long. The chain's CDR3 is CAISDVGGAAGELFF. CDR3 nucleotides: TGTGCCATCAGTGATGTCGGCGGCGCAGCTGGGGAGCTGTTTTTT.

V and J are TRBV7-9 and TRBJ2-1; no clear D. Germline lookup yields CDR1 SEHNR and CDR2 FQNEAQ (reference sequence). The CDR3 has 12 residues. With 1 base removed from V and 7 bases from J, the gap between germline ends came to 5 bases. The CDR3, as DNA: TGTGCCAGCAGCTTAGAAGGTAATGAGCAGTTCTTC. It specifies CASSLEGNEQFF. Supplemented by reference TRBV7-9 and TRBJ2-1, the full variable domain reads DTGVSQNPRHKITKRGQNVTFRCDPISEHNRLYWYRQTLGQGPEFLTYFQNEAQLEKSRLLSDRFSAERPKGSFSTLEIQRTEQGDSAMYLCASSLEGNEQFFGPGTRLTVL.

Only one count was recorded for this clonotype. Without the conserved terminal phenylalanine or tryptophan, this CDR3 likely stems from a read error. The rearrangement uses TRBV2 and TRBJ1-2, with 11 bases fitting TRBD1. The J segment lost 3 bases and the V segment lost 1 base, leaving 7 bases of the junction unmatched. Germline assignment: CDR1 SNHLY and CDR2 FYNNEI. The CDR3 sequence is 17 residues long. This CDR3 is CASSEGTGGLWDYGYTL. The CDR3 nucleotides read TGTGCCAGCAGTGAAGGGACAGGGGGCCTCTGGGACTATGGCTACACCTTG.

The genes are TRBV9 and TRBJ1-3; TRBD1 matches at 9 bases. Per the germline V gene, CDR1 is SGDLS and CDR2 is YYNGEE. The CDR3 totals 18 residues. J gave up 3 bases and V 4 bases, and 14 bases lay outside the gene matches. CDR3: CASSTPGTGLRSGNTIYF. For the CDR3, the DNA is TGTGCCAGCAGCACCCCCGGGACAGGGTTACGTAGTGGAAACACCATATATTTT. Drawing the rest from reference TRBV9 and TRBJ1-3, the complete variable domain is DSGVTQTPKHLITATGQRVTLRCSPRSGDLSVYWYQQSLDQGLQFLIQYYNGEERAKGNILERFSAQQFPDLHSELNLSSLELGDSALYFCASSTPGTGLRSGNTIYFGEGSWLTVV.

The genes are TRBV12-3 or TRBV12-4 and TRBJ2-5, with D possibly TRBD2 on 7 matching bases. This CDR3 region has 14 residues. Trimming cost V 5 bases and J 9 bases, with 19 bases left between them. The CDR3 DNA reads as TGTGCCAGCAGTATAGGGGGGGCCCCTGGTGCCCAGTACTTC. It specifies CASSIGGAPGAQYF.

V usage is TRBV7-8 and J usage is TRBJ2-7; 7 bases are shared with TRBD1. Germline loops: CDR1 SGHVS, CDR2 FQNEAQ. With V trimmed by 4 bases and J by 2 bases, 5 bases remained unmatched. This CDR3 comprises 14 residues. The CDR3 nucleotides read TGTGCCAGCAGCTCCGGGACAGCTGCCTACGAGCAGTACTTC. Its protein product is CASSSGTAAYEQYF.

The V and J genes are TRBV7-8 and TRBJ2-7, with a tentative D call TRBD2 (5 bases). V gave up 1 base and J gave up 0 bases, with 10 bases separating them. The germline gives CDR1 SGHVS, CDR2 FQNEAQ. The CDR3 runs 15 residues. The CDR3, as DNA: TGTGCCAGCAGCTTAGTCGGGGAGAGCTCCTACGAGCAGTACTTC. Translated, it gives CASSLVGESSYEQYF.

This clonotype was picked up many times. The chain uses TRBV5-8 and TRBJ1-3; no definite D call. V was shortened by 0 bases and J by 4 bases, with 8 bases between the two germline ends. The V gene's germline CDR1 is SGHTS and CDR2 YDEGEE. The CDR3 has 14 residues. The CDR3 is CASSLGYQGNTIYF. Here the CDR3 DNA reads TGTGCCAGCAGCTTGGGCTATCAGGGAAACACCATATATTTT.

This clonotype has a handful of counts. V and J are TRBV5-4 and TRBJ1-1; no reliable D call. Trimming stripped 9 bases from V and 0 bases from J, with 6 bases between. CDR3 size: 11 residues. CDR1 SGHNT and CDR2 YYREEE come from the germline V gene (reference sequence). The CDR3 spells CATGVNTEAFF. In DNA, the CDR3 is TGTGCCACCGGGGTGAACACTGAAGCTTTCTTT. Using reference TRBV5-4 and TRBJ1-1 for the parts outside the CDR3, the full variable domain is ETGVTQSPTHLIKTRGQQVTLRCSSQSGHNTVSWYQQALGQGPQFIFQYYREEENGRGNFPPRFSGLQFPNYSSELNVNALELDDSALYLCATGVNTEAFFGQGTRLTVV.

This clonotype appeared many times. The rearrangement links TRBV25-1 to TRBJ2-1; D not certain. In germline, CDR1 is MGHDK, CDR2 SYGVNS. CDR3 length: 12 amino acids. Trimming left V 8 bases short and J 5 bases short, with 10 bases between. Here the CDR3 reads CASRPRNNEQFF. In DNA form, the CDR3 reads TGTGCCAGCCGCCCAAGGAACAATGAGCAGTTCTTC. Combining the CDR3 with reference TRBV25-1 and TRBJ2-1 gives the whole variable domain EADIYQTPRYLVIGTGKKITLECSQTMGHDKMYWYQQDPGMELHLIHYSYGVNSTEKGDLSSESTVSRIRTEHFPLTLESARPSHTSQYLCASRPRNNEQFFGPGTRLTVL.

This clonotype was seen at least ten times. The V gene is TRBV4-1, the J gene TRBJ2-1; possibly TRBD1 for D (6 bases). The CDR3 sequence is 13 residues long. Germline lookup yields CDR1 MGHRA and CDR2 YSYEKL. The V end was cut by 1 base, the J end by 7 bases, with 8 bases between. The CDR3: CASSQVGGNEQFF. CDR3 DNA: TGCGCCAGCAGCCAAGTAGGGGGAAATGAGCAGTTCTTC.

This chain joins TRBV9 and TRBJ2-1; D could derive from TRBD1 or TRBD2 (6 bases each). The CDR3 runs 17 residues. The germline V gene has CDR1 SGDLS and CDR2 YYNGEE. Between the trimmed V and J ends, which lost 0 bases and 6 bases, there was a span of 19 bases. For the CDR3, the DNA is TGTGCCAGCAGCGTAGCGGGGGCCCAGATGAACGGCAATGAGCAGTTCTTC. Encoded protein: CASSVAGAQMNGNEQFF.

V gene TRBV9 combines with J gene TRBJ2-3; 7 nucleotides align to TRBD2. V shed 0 bases, J shed 5 bases, and the junction held 6 bases outside the gene matches. The germline V gene has CDR1 SGDLS and CDR2 YYNGEE. The CDR3 runs 15 residues. The CDR3 DNA is TGTGCCAGCAGCGTAGACCCTAGCGGAGTAGATACGCAGTATTTT. As protein: CASSVDPSGVDTQYF. The full variable domain, in which reference TRBV9 and TRBJ2-3 provide the parts outside the CDR3, is DSGVTQTPKHLITATGQRVTLRCSPRSGDLSVYWYQQSLDQGLQFLIQYYNGEERAKGNILERFSAQQFPDLHSELNLSSLELGDSALYFCASSVDPSGVDTQYFGPGTRLTVL.